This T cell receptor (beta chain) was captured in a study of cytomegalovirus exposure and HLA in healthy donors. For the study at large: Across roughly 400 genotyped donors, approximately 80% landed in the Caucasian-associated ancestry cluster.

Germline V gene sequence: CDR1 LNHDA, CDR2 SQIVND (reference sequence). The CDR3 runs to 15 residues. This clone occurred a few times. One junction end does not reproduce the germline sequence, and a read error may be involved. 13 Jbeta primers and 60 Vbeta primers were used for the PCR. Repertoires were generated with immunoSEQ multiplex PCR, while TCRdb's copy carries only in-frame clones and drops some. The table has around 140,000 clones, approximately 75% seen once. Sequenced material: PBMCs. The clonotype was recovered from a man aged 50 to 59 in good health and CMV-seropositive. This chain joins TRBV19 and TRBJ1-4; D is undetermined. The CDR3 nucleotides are TGTGCCAGTAGTCTAGACCAAGCGGCTAATGAAAAACTGTTTTTT. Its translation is CASSLDQAANEKLFF.